The 16 T cell receptor beta chains below all came from one sample that was sequenced in a study of cytomegalovirus exposure and HLA in healthy donors. The study ran its PCR with 60 Vbeta and 13 Jbeta primers. Produced via immunoSEQ multiplex PCR; TCRdb's table is partial and in-frame only. The sample has 180,000 or so clones, approximately 85% seen once. What was sequenced was PBMCs. All receptors derive from a man between 18 and 29 years old in good health and CMV-seropositive.

The chain has TRBV25-1 and TRBJ2-5; tentatively, D is TRBD1 (7 bases). CDR1 and CDR2 (germline): MGHDK, SYGVNS. Trimming shortened V by 2 bases and J by 5 bases, and 15 bases separated the two germline ends. The CDR3 is made up of 15 amino acids. CDR3 nucleotides: TGTGCCAGCAGTGAAGTGGGGGCAGGGGGGGAGACCCAGTACTTC. It encodes CASSEVGAGGETQYF. Based on the CDR3 plus reference TRBV25-1 and TRBJ2-5, the full variable domain is EADIYQTPRYLVIGTGKKITLECSQTMGHDKMYWYQQDPGMELHLIHYSYGVNSTEKGDLSSESTVSRIRTEHFPLTLESARPSHTSQYLCASSEVGAGGETQYFGPGTRLLVL.

This chain joins TRBV13 and TRBJ2-5, with a tentative D call TRBD1 (6 bases). The end of the DNA is better explained by TRBJ2-7, so the J call may be wrong. This CDR3 spans 15 amino acids. CDR1 is PRHDT, CDR2 FYEKMQ, per germline (reference sequence). This CDR3 reads CASSFGATGGYEQYF. CDR3 coding DNA: TGTGCCAGCAGCTTCGGGGCGACAGGAGGCTACGAGCAGTACTTC.

V and J are TRBV7-2 and TRBJ2-1; a possible D gene is TRBD2 (6 bases). The CDR3 sequence is 11 residues long. CDR1 is SGHTA and CDR2 is FQGNSA in the germline V gene. The V gene lost 7 bases and the J gene lost 10 bases, with 11 bases spanning the gap. The CDR3 region is CASMGGREQFF. CDR3 DNA sequence: TGTGCCAGCATGGGGGGTCGGGAGCAGTTCTTC.

This chain links TRBV9 with TRBJ2-3; D perhaps matches TRBD2 (5 bases). Germline CDR1 and CDR2: SGDLS and YYNGEE. The CDR3 contains 13 residues. V was shortened by 4 bases and J by 6 bases, with 12 bases between the two germline ends. The chain's CDR3 is CASSLGVTDTQYF. The DNA for the CDR3 is TGTGCCAGCAGCCTCGGGGTAACGGATACGCAGTATTTT.

The gene calls are TRBV10-3 and TRBJ1-1, with D hard to call. Germline-derived CDR1 and CDR2 are ENHRY and SYGVKD. This CDR3 region has 15 residues. V lost 0 bases and J 6 bases, leaving 14 bases between the germline ends. The CDR3 here is CAISESFGVSPEAFF. As DNA, the CDR3 is TGTGCCATCAGTGAGTCCTTCGGAGTATCCCCTGAAGCTTTCTTT.

The chain couples TRBV29-1 to TRBJ2-4, with TRBD2 as a possible D gene (6 bases). V gave up 6 bases and J gave up 7 bases, with 10 bases separating them. CDR3 length: 11 residues. Per the germline V gene, CDR1 is SQVTM and CDR2 is ANQGSEA. CDR3 sequence (DNA): TGCAGCGTCCTGGGGACTAACATTCAGTACTTC. The encoded protein is CSVLGTNIQYF.

The V and J genes are TRBV5-4 and TRBJ2-1; 9 bases are shared with TRBD1. Germline V gene sequence: CDR1 SGHNT, CDR2 YYREEE (reference sequence). After removal of 5 bases from V and 0 bases from J, the junction contained 3 bases not matched to a gene. This CDR3 is 15 amino acids long. The DNA of the CDR3 is TGTGCCAGCAGAGAGGACAGGGGCTCCTACAATGAGCAGTTCTTC. Encoded protein: CASREDRGSYNEQFF.

The chain joins TRBV30 to TRBJ2-5, with 16 positions matching TRBD2. V lost 8 bases, J lost 3 bases, and 9 bases stayed unmatched. Looked up from germline, CDR1 is GTSNPN and CDR2 is SVGIG (reference sequence). This CDR3 has 16 amino acids. The CDR3, as DNA: TGTGCCAGTAAACCGGGACTAGCGGGGGGGAAAGAGACCCAGTACTTC. Its protein is CASKPGLAGGKETQYF.

This clone appeared a single time. The chain recombines TRBV6-6 with TRBJ2-2; 8 nucleotides agree with TRBD1. V gave up 10 bases and J gave up 7 bases; unmatched junction bases: 11. Germline CDR1 and CDR2: MNHNY and SVGAGI (reference sequence). CDR3 length equals 14 residues. The CDR3 nucleotides read TGTGCCACCCTTCCTCAGGGGGCTATCGGGGAGCTGTTTTTT. It translates to CATLPQGAIGELFF.

The chain links TRBV5-4 to TRBJ2-5; 9 positions match TRBD1. This CDR3 has 15 residues. Looked up from germline, CDR1 is SGHNT and CDR2 is YYREEE (reference sequence). Trimming removed 3 bases from V and 4 bases from J; junction bases left unmatched: 7. The CDR3 reads CASSSGTGYAETQYF. CDR3 bases: TGTGCCAGCAGCTCCGGGACAGGGTATGCAGAGACCCAGTACTTC.

This clone was detected once. The CDR3 sequence: CASSDSSGGAYEQYF. CDR3 sequence (DNA): TGTGCCAGCAGTGACTCTAGCGGGGGGGCATACGAGCAGTACTTC. This chain uses TRBV6-4 with TRBJ2-7, with 11 bases fitting TRBD2. The CDR3 sequence is 15 residues long. V gave up 0 bases and J gave up 4 bases; unmatched junction bases: 2. Germline CDR1 reads MRHNA; CDR2 reads SNTAGT.

The chain combines TRBV19 with TRBJ1-1, with 10 positions matching TRBD1. Germline trimming cut 6 bases from V and 4 bases from J; bases unmatched to any gene: 5. Looked up from germline, CDR1 is LNHDA and CDR2 is SQIVND (reference sequence). This CDR3 spans 14 amino acids. The CDR3 region is CASRSTGGLTEAFF. The CDR3, as DNA: TGTGCCAGTAGATCGACAGGGGGCCTCACTGAAGCTTTCTTT.

The chain combines TRBV6-1 with TRBJ1-6; D is possibly TRBD1 (6 bases). The CDR3 contains 16 residues. Trimming shortened V by 4 bases and J by 8 bases, and 18 bases separated the two germline ends. Germline loops: CDR1 MNHNS, CDR2 SASEGT. DNA of the CDR3: TGTGCCAGCAGTGGCCCCGGGTCCGAGGGGGATTCACCCCTCCACTTT. Translated: CASSGPGSEGDSPLHF.

The CDR3 protein is CASSFGLNYGYTF. The CDR3 nucleotides are TGTGCCAGCAGTTTTGGCCTTAACTATGGCTACACCTTC. The gene calls are TRBV27 and TRBJ1-2; D gene uncertain. The CDR3 runs 13 residues. Germline V lookup: CDR1 MNHEY, CDR2 SMNVEV (reference sequence). The germline V and J ends were trimmed by 3 bases and 1 base, with 6 bases remaining between them.

V is TRBV19 and J is TRBJ1-5; 9 bases fit TRBD1. The CDR3 length is 16 residues. J lost 1 base, V lost 5 bases, and 6 bases had no gene match. Germline V lookup: CDR1 LNHDA, CDR2 SQIVND (reference sequence). The CDR3 loop is CASSPTGGNSNQPQHF. The CDR3 DNA follows: TGTGCCAGTAGTCCGACAGGGGGAAACAGCAATCAGCCCCAGCATTTT.

This sequence joins TRBV14 and TRBJ2-7; D perhaps matches TRBD1 (6 bases). V shed 1 base and J shed 3 bases, with 13 bases lying between them. CDR1 and CDR2 from the germline V gene are SGHDN and FVKESK. The CDR3 sequence is 15 residues long. The CDR3 loop reads CASSQGQGFDYEQYF. The CDR3 DNA sequence: TGTGCCAGCAGCCAAGGGCAGGGGTTCGACTACGAGCAGTACTTC.